The table lists the clone carrying this T cell receptor beta chain with a few counts. The antigen is undetermined. The CDR3 is 14 amino acids. The germline V gene encodes CDR1 MNHEY and CDR2 SMNVEV (reference sequence). Trimming removed 1 base at V and 3 bases at J, with 10 bases between. Next came a second PCR, run for about 6 to 11 cycles, which used a sample-barcoded 5' primer along with a J-beta primer mix. Each cDNA molecule carried a tag from a template-switch adaptor that contained 12 random nucleotides. TCRdb analysed the 5' RACE reads with MiXCR anew, one entry per CDR3 protein. The data show fewer than 1 million distinct CDR3 sequences, roughly 44% seen once. This entry comes from a study of blood T cells in healthy people across ages. Study summary: Per two T cells, template switching captured roughly one barcoded beta molecule.

The study, taken as a whole, reports: Measured against age, TCR beta diversity per million T cells decreased in a roughly linear manner. It was held that diversity estimates obtained from one million T cells represented underestimates.

This rearrangement joins TRBV27 to TRBJ2-7, with D perhaps TRBD2 (5 bases). This sequence originates from a man in his 60s in good health. Material for sequencing was blood. The CDR3 coding sequence is TGTGCCAGCAGTTTATTGCCGGGGAGCTACGAGCAGTACTTC. Protein product: CASSLLPGSYEQYF.